The 5 T cell receptor beta chains reported below all come from one sample, sequenced in a study of T cell changes during pregnancy in multiple sclerosis. The protocol was immunoSEQ multiplex PCR, while the TCRdb copy is restricted to in-frame clones and leaves out a portion. The data show tens of thousands of clones, over 85% seen once. The starting material was peripheral blood, obtained in the second trimester of pregnancy. These receptors were taken from a female donor with multiple sclerosis, enrolled in a pregnancy study.

This clone was counted a single time. This chain links TRBV19 with TRBJ2-3; TRBD2 is a possible D gene (6 bases). V lost 3 bases, J lost 4 bases, and 11 bases lay in between. From germline, CDR1 is LNHDA and CDR2 SQIVND (reference sequence). The CDR3 covers 14 residues. CDR3 DNA sequence: TGTGCCAGTAGTATCCAGGGAGGTCCAGATACGCAGTATTTT. Protein: CASSIQGGPDTQYF.

This sequence joins TRBV28 and TRBJ2-1; 12 positions agree with TRBD1. This CDR3 is built from 16 residues. V lost 3 bases, J lost 12 bases, and 12 bases stayed unmatched. Germline CDR1 and CDR2: MDHEN and SYDVKM. CDR3 amino acids: CASSFATGGQGARQFF. The CDR3 nucleotides read TGTGCCAGCAGTTTTGCAACCGGGGGACAGGGGGCTAGGCAGTTCTTC.

The chain is built from TRBV9 and TRBJ1-3, with D perhaps TRBD1 (6 bases). This CDR3 spans 15 amino acids. With 0 bases removed from V and 5 bases from J, the gap between germline ends came to 12 bases. Looked up from germline, CDR1 is SGDLS and CDR2 is YYNGEE. The CDR3 sequence: CASSVGRQGRNTIYF. The CDR3 bases are TGTGCCAGCAGCGTAGGCCGGCAGGGGCGAAACACCATATATTTT.

J is TRBJ1-4 and V is TRBV30, with D possibly TRBD1 on 5 matching bases. Trimming cost V 3 bases and J 8 bases, with 10 bases left between them. Germline V gives CDR1 GTSNPN, CDR2 SVGIG (reference sequence). The CDR3 covers 12 residues. The CDR3 bases are TGTGCCTGGAGCGGGGGTCGCGAAAAACTGTTTTTT. This codes for CAWSGGREKLFF.

The chain carries TRBV6-1 and TRBJ2-7, with TRBD1 identical over 7 bases. Germline CDR1 MNHNS, CDR2 SASEGT. The CDR3 contains 16 residues. Germline trimming cut 0 bases from V and 2 bases from J; bases unmatched to any gene: 7. The CDR3 is CASSEAGTAQPYEQYF. The CDR3 region has the DNA TGTGCCAGCAGTGAAGCGGGGACAGCCCAACCCTACGAGCAGTACTTC.